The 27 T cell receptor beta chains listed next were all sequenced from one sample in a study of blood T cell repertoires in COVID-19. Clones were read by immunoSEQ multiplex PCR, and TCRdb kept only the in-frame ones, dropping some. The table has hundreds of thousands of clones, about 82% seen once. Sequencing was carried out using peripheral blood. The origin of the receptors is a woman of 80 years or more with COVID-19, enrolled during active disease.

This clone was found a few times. CDR3 in DNA: TGCAGTGCTAGAGCGGGCGGGGACCAGCATTTT. It translates to CSARAGGDQHF. The chain links TRBV20-1 to TRBJ1-5, with unresolved D. Deletions cut 1 base from V and 12 bases from J, with 10 bases between. Germline-derived CDR1 and CDR2 are DFQATT and SNEGSKA (reference sequence). CDR3 size: 11 residues.

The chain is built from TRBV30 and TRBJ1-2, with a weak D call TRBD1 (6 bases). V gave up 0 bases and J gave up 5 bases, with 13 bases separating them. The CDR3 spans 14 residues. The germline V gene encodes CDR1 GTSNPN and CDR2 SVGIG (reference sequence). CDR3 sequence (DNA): TGTGCCTGGAGTGTCGTAGGCAGGGGATATGGCTACACCTTC. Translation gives CAWSVVGRGYGYTF. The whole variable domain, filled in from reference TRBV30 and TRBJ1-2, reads SQTIHQWPATLVQPVGSPLSLECTVEGTSNPNLYWYRQAAGRGLQLLFYSVGIGQISSEVPQNLSASRPQDRQFILSSKKLLLSDSGFYLCAWSVVGRGYGYTFGSGTRLTVV.

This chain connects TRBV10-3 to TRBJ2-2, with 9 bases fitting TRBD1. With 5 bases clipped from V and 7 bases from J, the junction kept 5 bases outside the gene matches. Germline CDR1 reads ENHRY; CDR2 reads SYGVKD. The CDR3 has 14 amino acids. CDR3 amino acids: CAISWDREGGELFF. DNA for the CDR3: TGTGCCATCAGTTGGGACAGGGAAGGCGGGGAGCTGTTTTTT.

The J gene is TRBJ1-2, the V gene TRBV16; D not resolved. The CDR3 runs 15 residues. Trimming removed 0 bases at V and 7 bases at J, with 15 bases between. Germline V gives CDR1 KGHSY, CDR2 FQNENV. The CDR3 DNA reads TGTGCCAGCAGCCAATCTTCCAACTTGGAGAGTGGCTACACCTTC. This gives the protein CASSQSSNLESGYTF.

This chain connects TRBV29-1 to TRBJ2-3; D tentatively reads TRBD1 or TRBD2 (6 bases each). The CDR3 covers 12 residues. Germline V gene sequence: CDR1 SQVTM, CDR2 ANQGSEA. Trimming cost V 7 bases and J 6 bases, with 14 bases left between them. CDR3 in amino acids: CSGGPRGDTQYF. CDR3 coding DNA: TGCAGCGGGGGGCCCCGGGGGGATACGCAGTATTTT.

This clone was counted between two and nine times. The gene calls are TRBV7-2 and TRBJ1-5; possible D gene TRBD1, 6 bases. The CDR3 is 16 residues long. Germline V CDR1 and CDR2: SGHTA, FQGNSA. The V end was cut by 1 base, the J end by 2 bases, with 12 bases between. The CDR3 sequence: CASSLGTGFGNQPQHF. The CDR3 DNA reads TGTGCCAGCAGCTTAGGTACAGGGTTCGGCAATCAGCCCCAGCATTTT.

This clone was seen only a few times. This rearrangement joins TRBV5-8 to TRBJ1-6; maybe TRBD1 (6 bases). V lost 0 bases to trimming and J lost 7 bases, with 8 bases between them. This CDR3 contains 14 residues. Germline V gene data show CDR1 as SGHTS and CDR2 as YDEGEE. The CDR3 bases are TGTGCCAGCAGCTTGGGTCAGGGGAATTCACCCCTCCACTTT. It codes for CASSLGQGNSPLHF.

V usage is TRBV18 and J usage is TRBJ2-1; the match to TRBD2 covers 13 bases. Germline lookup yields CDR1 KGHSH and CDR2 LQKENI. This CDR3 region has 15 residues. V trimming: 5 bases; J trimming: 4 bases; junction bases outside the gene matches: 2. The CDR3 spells CASSGLAGEYNEQFF. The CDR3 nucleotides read TGTGCCAGCTCAGGACTAGCGGGGGAATACAATGAGCAGTTCTTC.

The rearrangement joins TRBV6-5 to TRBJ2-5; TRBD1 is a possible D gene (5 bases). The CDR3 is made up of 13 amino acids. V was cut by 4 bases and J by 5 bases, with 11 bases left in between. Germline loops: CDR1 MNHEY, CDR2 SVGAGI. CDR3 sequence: CASSFAQAETQYF. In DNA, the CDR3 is TGTGCCAGCAGTTTCGCACAGGCTGAGACCCAGTACTTC.

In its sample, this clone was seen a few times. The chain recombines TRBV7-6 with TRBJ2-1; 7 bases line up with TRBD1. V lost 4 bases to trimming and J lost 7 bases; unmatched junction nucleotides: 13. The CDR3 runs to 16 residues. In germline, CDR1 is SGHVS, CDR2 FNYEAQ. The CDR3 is CASSSNEAGGRNEQFF. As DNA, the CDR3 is TGTGCCAGCAGCTCAAATGAGGCAGGGGGAAGGAATGAGCAGTTCTTC.

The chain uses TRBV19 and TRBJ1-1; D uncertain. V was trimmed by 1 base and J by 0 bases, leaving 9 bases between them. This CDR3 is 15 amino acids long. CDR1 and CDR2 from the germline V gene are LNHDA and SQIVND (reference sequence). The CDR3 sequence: CASSIGFGVNTEAFF. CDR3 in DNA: TGTGCCAGTAGTATAGGTTTCGGAGTGAACACTGAAGCTTTCTTT.

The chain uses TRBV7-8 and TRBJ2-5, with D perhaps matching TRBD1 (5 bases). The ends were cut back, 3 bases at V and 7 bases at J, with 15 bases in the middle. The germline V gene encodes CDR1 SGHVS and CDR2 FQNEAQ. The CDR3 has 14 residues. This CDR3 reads CASSFRVAEGTQYF. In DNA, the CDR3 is TGTGCCAGCAGCTTCAGGGTTGCGGAAGGGACCCAGTACTTC.

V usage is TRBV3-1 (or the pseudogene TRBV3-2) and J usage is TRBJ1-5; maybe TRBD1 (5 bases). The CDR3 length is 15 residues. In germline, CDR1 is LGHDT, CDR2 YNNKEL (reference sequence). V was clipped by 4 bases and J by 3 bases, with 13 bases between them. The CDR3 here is CASSPSGGANQPQHF. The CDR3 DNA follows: TGTGCCAGCAGCCCCTCGGGCGGGGCCAATCAGCCCCAGCATTTT.

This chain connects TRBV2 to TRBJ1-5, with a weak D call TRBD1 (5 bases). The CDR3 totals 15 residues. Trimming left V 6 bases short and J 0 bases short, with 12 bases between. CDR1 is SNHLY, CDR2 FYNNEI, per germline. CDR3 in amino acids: CASRSGRGSNQPQHF. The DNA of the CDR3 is TGTGCCAGCAGGTCCGGGAGGGGTAGCAATCAGCCCCAGCATTTT.

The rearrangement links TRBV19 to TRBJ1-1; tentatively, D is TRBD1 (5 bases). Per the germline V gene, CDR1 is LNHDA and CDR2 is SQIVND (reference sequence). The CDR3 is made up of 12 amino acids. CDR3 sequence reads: CGASAGPTEAFF. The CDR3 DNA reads TGTGGCGCCTCGGCAGGGCCCACTGAAGCTTTCTTT.

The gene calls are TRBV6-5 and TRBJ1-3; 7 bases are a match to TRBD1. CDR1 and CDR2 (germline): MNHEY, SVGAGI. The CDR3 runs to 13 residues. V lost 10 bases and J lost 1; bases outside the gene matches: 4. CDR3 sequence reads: CATRQGSGNTIYF. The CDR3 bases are TGTGCCACCCGACAGGGTTCTGGAAACACCATATATTTT.

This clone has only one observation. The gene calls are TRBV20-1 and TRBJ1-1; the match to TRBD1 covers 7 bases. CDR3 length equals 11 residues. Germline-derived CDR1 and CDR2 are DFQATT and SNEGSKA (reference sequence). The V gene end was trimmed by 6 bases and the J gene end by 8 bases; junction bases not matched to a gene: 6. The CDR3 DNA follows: TGCAGTGCAGAGAGGGGGCCCGAAGCTTTCTTT. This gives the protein CSAERGPEAFF.

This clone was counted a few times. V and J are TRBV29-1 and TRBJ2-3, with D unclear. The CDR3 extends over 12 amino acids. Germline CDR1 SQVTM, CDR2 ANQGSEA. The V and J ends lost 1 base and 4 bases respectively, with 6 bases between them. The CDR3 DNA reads TGCAGCGTTGAAGGGCAGGCAGATACGCAGTATTTT. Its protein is CSVEGQADTQYF.

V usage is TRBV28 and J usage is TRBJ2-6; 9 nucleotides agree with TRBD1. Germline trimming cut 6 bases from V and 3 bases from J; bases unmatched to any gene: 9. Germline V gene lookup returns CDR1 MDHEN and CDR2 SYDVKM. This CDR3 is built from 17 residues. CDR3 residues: CASRVAQGARGANVLTF. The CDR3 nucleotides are TGTGCCAGCAGGGTGGCACAGGGGGCGCGTGGGGCCAACGTCCTGACTTTC.

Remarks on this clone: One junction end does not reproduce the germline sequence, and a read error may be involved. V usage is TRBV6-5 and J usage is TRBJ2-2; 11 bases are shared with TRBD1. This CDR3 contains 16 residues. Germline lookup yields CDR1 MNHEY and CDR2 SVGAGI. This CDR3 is CAGSYNPGQGGGELFF. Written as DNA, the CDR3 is TGTGCCGGCAGTTACAACCCGGGACAGGGGGGCGGGGAGCTGTTTTTT.

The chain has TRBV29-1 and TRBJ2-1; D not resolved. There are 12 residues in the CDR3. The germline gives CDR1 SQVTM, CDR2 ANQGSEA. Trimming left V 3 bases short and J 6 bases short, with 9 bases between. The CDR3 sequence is CSVENAANEQFF. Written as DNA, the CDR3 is TGCAGCGTTGAGAACGCGGCCAATGAGCAGTTCTTC.

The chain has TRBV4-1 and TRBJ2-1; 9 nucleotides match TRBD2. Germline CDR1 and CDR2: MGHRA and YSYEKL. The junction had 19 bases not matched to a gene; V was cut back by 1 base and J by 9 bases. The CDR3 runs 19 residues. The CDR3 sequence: CASSQGGLAGTPFRGEQFF. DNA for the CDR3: TGCGCCAGCAGCCAAGGTGGCCTAGCGGGGACCCCCTTCAGGGGTGAGCAGTTCTTC.

The CDR3 DNA reads TGTGCCAGCTCACCTCCTGCTAGCGGGGGTTTAGAGACCCAGTACTTC. Its protein product is CASSPPASGGLETQYF. V is TRBV18 and J is TRBJ2-5, with 10 bases that match TRBD2. The CDR3 contains 16 residues. Germline CDR1 KGHSH, CDR2 LQKENI. V was pared by 3 bases and J by 4 bases, with 8 bases of the junction left unmatched.

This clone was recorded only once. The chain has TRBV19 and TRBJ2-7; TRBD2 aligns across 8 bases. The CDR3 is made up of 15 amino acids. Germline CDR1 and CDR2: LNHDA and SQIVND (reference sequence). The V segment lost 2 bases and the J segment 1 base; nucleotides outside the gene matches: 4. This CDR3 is CASSITSGGSYEQYF. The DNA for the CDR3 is TGTGCCAGTAGTATAACGTCGGGGGGGTCCTACGAGCAGTACTTC.

The CDR3 sequence is CASSFQGSGGYTF. The CDR3 DNA is TGTGCCAGCAGCTTCCAGGGTTCGGGTGGCTACACCTTC. The rearrangement uses TRBV7-8 and TRBJ1-2; tentatively, D is TRBD1 (5 bases). Looked up from germline, CDR1 is SGHVS and CDR2 is FQNEAQ. Trimming removed 3 bases at V and 7 bases at J, with 12 bases between. CDR3 length: 13 amino acids.

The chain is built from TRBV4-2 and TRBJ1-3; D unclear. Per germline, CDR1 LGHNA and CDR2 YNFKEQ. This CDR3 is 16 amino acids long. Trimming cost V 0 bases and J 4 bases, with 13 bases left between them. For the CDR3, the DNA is TGTGCCAGCAGCCAAGAGATGAGGTTACAAGGAAACACCATATATTTT. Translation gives CASSQEMRLQGNTIYF.

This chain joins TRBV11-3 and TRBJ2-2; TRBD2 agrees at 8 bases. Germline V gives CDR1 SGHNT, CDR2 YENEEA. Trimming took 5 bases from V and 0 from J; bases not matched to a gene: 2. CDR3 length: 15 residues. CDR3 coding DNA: TGTGCCAGCAGCAGTAGCGGGACGAACACCGGGGAGCTGTTTTTT. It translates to CASSSSGTNTGELFF. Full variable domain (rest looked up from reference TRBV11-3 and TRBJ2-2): EAGVVQSPRYKIIEKKQPVAFWCNPISGHNTLYWYLQNLGQGPELLIRYENEEAVDDSQLPKDRFSAERLKGVDSTLKIQPAELGDSAVYLCASSSSGTNTGELFFGEGSRLTVL.